The rows below give T cell receptor beta chains drawn from one sample of a study of CD8+ T cells in alopecia areata. Libraries were prepared by immunoSEQ multiplex PCR; TCRdb keeps only in-frame clonotypes and omits some of them. Found here are roughly 120,000 clones, around two fifths of them singletons; the top ten hold 3% to 3.5%. The specimen was CD4+ T cells sorted from blood. Receptor source: a human donor with alopecia areata. The CDR3 runs from the conserved cysteine through the conserved F or W. D genes are given only for firm matches. Clone sizes are given selectively: once, few, many, or a class where the clone is expanded.

TGTGCCAGCAGCTTCCCTTCGGACAGGGAAGGAGGAGAGACCCAGTACTTC,CASSFPSDREGGETQYF,NA,TRBJ2-5,TRBV7-8,TRBD1
TGCGCCAGCAGCCAAGACAGGGGAGAGCCCCAGCATTTT,CASSQDRGEPQHF,NA,TRBJ1-5,TRBV4-3,NA
TGTGCCAGCAGTCGAGCTAGCGGACAAGAGACCCAGTACTTC,CASSRASGQETQYF,NA,TRBJ2-5,TRBV27,TRBD2
TGTGCCTGGAGTGTGATAAGGGGGAATGGCTACACCTTC,CAWSVIRGNGYTF,NA,TRBJ1-2,TRBV30,NA
TGTGCCATCAGGGACACAGGAGTTGGAGATACGCAGTATTTT,CAIRDTGVGDTQYF,NA,TRBJ2-3,TRBV10-3,NA
TGCAGCGTTGGACAGGGGCTGAAAGGGAAGCCCCAGCATTTT,CSVGQGLKGKPQHF,few,TRBJ1-5,TRBV29-1,TRBD1
TGCGCCAGCAGCATGGTAGCGGGGTCCTACGAGCAGTACTTC,CASSMVAGSYEQYF,few,TRBJ2-7,TRBV5-1,TRBD2
TGCGCCAGCAGCTTGGATTTCTCCACCGGGGAGCTGTTTTTT,CASSLDFSTGELFF,NA,TRBJ2-2,TRBV5-1,NA
TGTGCCAGCAGCCAAGATTGGCTCGTTGCCGCCGGGGAGCTGTTTTTT,CASSQDWLVAAGELFF,NA,TRBJ2-2,TRBV4-2,NA
TGTGCCGCCGGACGGGGGCGCAAAGACACTGAAGCTTTCTTT,CAAGRGRKDTEAFF,NA,TRBJ1-1,TRBV30,NA
TGCAGCGTTGAAGATTGGGGGGGGACAGATACGCAGTATTTT,CSVEDWGGTDTQYF,NA,TRBJ2-3,TRBV29-1,TRBD2
TGTGCCTGGGCTTGGCTCCGGGACAGGGGAGTCACTGAAGCTTTCTTT,CAWAWLRDRGVTEAFF,NA,TRBJ1-1,TRBV30,TRBD1
TGTGCCAGCAGGGTCCCTGGGGGAGGAGTGTATGGCTACACCTTC,CASRVPGGGVYGYTF,few,TRBJ1-2,TRBV28,NA
TGCAGCGCAAGGACAGCTCTAGGTGAAAAACTGTTTTTT,CSARTALGEKLFF,NA,TRBJ1-4,TRBV29-1,NA
TGTGCCAGCAGTTACTCGCTCTCTGGGGCCAACGTCCTGACTTTC,CASSYSLSGANVLTF,NA,TRBJ2-6,TRBV6-5,NA
TGTGCCAGCAGCGAGAGTTGGACCGGGGAGCTGTTTTTT,CASSESWTGELFF,few,TRBJ2-2,TRBV7-3,NA
TGCAGCGTTGAAAGTAGCGGCACAGATACGCAGTATTTT,CSVESSGTDTQYF,NA,TRBJ2-3,TRBV29-1,NA
TGCAGCGTCGCCGGGACAGGGGGAAAGCACACTGAAGCTTTCTTT,CSVAGTGGKHTEAFF,few,TRBJ1-1,TRBV29-1,TRBD1
TGTGCCTGGAACGGGGACCCTAGGATGGCTTTCTTT,CAWNGDPRMAFF,few,TRBJ1-1,TRBV30,NA
TGTGCCAGCAGTCCTGGACTAGCGGGGGGGCGTTACGAGCAGTACTTC,CASSPGLAGGRYEQYF,NA,TRBJ2-7,TRBV2,TRBD2
TGCGCCAGCAGCCAAGGTCCCCAGCCGGGGGAGCAGTACTTC,CASSQGPQPGEQYF,NA,TRBJ2-7,TRBV4-3,NA
TGCAGCAGCCTCGACAGGGGGGGTGCCAAAAACATTCAGTACTTC,CSSLDRGGAKNIQYF,few,TRBJ2-4,TRBV29-1,TRBD1
TGCAGCGTTGGGTGGGGAACAGGTCAAGAGACCCAGTACTTC,CSVGWGTGQETQYF,few,TRBJ2-5,TRBV29-1,NA
TGCGCCAGCAGCCGGGACCGGGACTACAATGAGCAGTTCTTC,CASSRDRDYNEQFF,NA,TRBJ2-1,TRBV4-3,NA
TGCAGCGTTGACGCCGGACCCATGAACACTGAAGCTTTCTTT,CSVDAGPMNTEAFF,NA,TRBJ1-1,TRBV29-1,NA
TGTGCCAGCAGATTCGCCGGGACAGGGAAACACGGCTACACCTTC,CASRFAGTGKHGYTF,NA,TRBJ1-2,TRBV5-6,TRBD1
TGCAGCGTTTCCGGGAGCGGCAATCAGCCCCAGCATTTT,CSVSGSGNQPQHF,NA,TRBJ1-5,TRBV29-1,NA
TGTGCCAGCAGCTTAGGAAGGGGAGGTCAGCCCCAGCATTTT,CASSLGRGGQPQHF,NA,TRBJ1-5,TRBV7-6,NA